The present T cell receptor (beta chain) was sequenced within a study of T cell changes during pregnancy in multiple sclerosis. The protocol was immunoSEQ multiplex PCR, while the TCRdb copy is restricted to in-frame clones and leaves out a portion. The repertoire includes 37,000 or so clones, 88% of them detected once, and roughly 1.2% sits in the top ten. Germline loops: CDR1 KGHSH, CDR2 LQKENI. The CDR3 extends over 15 amino acids. J gave up 5 bases and V 3 bases, and 7 bases lay outside the gene matches. The clonotype comes from a female donor with multiple sclerosis, enrolled in a pregnancy study. This chain links TRBV18 with TRBJ2-3, with 8 nucleotides matching TRBD1. The sample consisted of CD4+ T cells from peripheral blood mononuclear cells, taken before pregnancy. For the CDR3, the DNA is TGTGCCAGCTCACCCCCAGGGGGCAAAGAAGATACGCAGTATTTT. Its protein product is CASSPPGGKEDTQYF.